These 10 T cell receptor beta chains came from one sample sequenced in a study of identical twins. A single record per CDR3 protein comes from TCRdb applying MiXCR to the 5' RACE reads. The data contain nearly 650,000 distinct CDR3 sequences, 7% to 7.5% of them singletons. The sample also formed part of further work on yellow fever vaccine responses in identical twins.

The source material was PBMCs. The receptors were sampled from a woman in her late teens or twenties in good health.

Ten or more counts support this clonotype. The chain combines TRBV9 with TRBJ2-1, with 9 positions matching TRBD1. Trimming took 3 bases from V and 4 from J; bases not matched to a gene: 8. Looked up from germline, CDR1 is SGDLS and CDR2 is YYNGEE. The CDR3 runs 16 residues. In DNA, the CDR3 is TGTGCCAGCAGCGAGACCCCCGGGACAGGGTACAATGAGCAGTTCTTC. It is translated as CASSETPGTGYNEQFF.

This clonotype was recorded many times. The V and J genes are TRBV28 and TRBJ2-1; 9 bases match TRBD1. This CDR3 region has 15 residues. Germline V gene data show CDR1 as MDHEN and CDR2 as SYDVKM. V dropped 5 bases and J dropped 7; count of bases not matched to a gene: 9. CDR3 DNA sequence: TGTGCCAGCAGTGACACCGGGACAGGGCGAAATGAGCAGTTCTTC. Translating gives CASSDTGTGRNEQFF.

The chain is built from TRBV7-6 and TRBJ2-2; D possibly matches TRBD1 or TRBD2 (5 bases each). Deletions cut 2 bases from V and 0 bases from J, with 7 bases between. CDR1 is SGHVS and CDR2 is FNYEAQ in the germline V gene. CDR3 size: 15 residues. CDR3 sequence: CASSLMGANTGELFF. Written as DNA, the CDR3 is TGTGCCAGCAGCTTAATGGGGGCGAACACCGGGGAGCTGTTTTTT.

This clonotype was found a few times. The rearrangement uses TRBV5-4 and TRBJ2-7; 10 bases agree with TRBD1. Germline V gene lookup returns CDR1 SGHNT and CDR2 YYREEE (reference sequence). V gave up 0 bases and J gave up 7 bases; unmatched junction bases: 7. The CDR3 totals 15 residues. This CDR3 is CASSLGAGTGEEQYF. Written as DNA, the CDR3 is TGTGCCAGCAGCTTGGGGGCCGGGACAGGGGAAGAGCAGTACTTC.

This clonotype was picked up a small number of times. This chain connects TRBV9 to TRBJ2-2; D remains unclear. This CDR3 has 13 amino acids. Germline V CDR1 and CDR2: SGDLS, YYNGEE. The V and J ends lost 0 bases and 4 bases respectively, with 4 bases between them. The chain's CDR3 is CASSVDLTGELFF. The CDR3 nucleotides read TGTGCCAGCAGCGTAGATCTCACCGGGGAGCTGTTTTTT.

This clonotype was observed a handful of times. The chain has TRBV29-1 and TRBJ2-5; D gene ambiguous. The germline CDR1 and CDR2 sequences are SQVTM and ANQGSEA. The CDR3 runs 12 residues. Between the trimmed V and J ends, which lost 3 bases and 2 bases, there was a span of 7 bases. The CDR3 protein is CSVDESQETQYF. The CDR3 DNA follows: TGCAGCGTTGATGAGAGTCAAGAGACCCAGTACTTC.

This clonotype appeared many times. V usage is TRBV20-1 and J usage is TRBJ2-1, with 10 positions matching TRBD1. With 5 bases clipped from V and 10 bases from J, the junction kept 8 bases outside the gene matches. This CDR3 is built from 13 residues. Germline V gives CDR1 DFQATT, CDR2 SNEGSKA (reference sequence). CDR3 amino acids: CSAYRQGAREQFF. The CDR3 DNA reads as TGCAGTGCTTACCGACAGGGGGCAAGAGAGCAGTTCTTC.

This clonotype was seen many times. The chain employs TRBV11-1 and TRBJ1-1; weak D call: TRBD1 (5 bases). The germline V and J ends were trimmed by 0 bases and 1 base, with 21 bases remaining between them. There are 19 residues in the CDR3. CDR1 is SGHAT, CDR2 FQDESV, per germline (reference sequence). The DNA of the CDR3 is TGTGCCAGCAGCTTAGCGCGGGTCAGGGATTGGGCAGGGAACACTGAAGCTTTCTTT. Its protein is CASSLARVRDWAGNTEAFF.

This clonotype was recorded at least ten times. The CDR3 region is CASSQVKDRATDTQYF. CDR3 sequence (DNA): TGCGCCAGCAGCCAAGTTAAGGACAGGGCCACAGATACGCAGTATTTT. V gene TRBV4-1 combines with J gene TRBJ2-3, with 8 bases fitting TRBD1. The V gene's germline CDR1 is MGHRA and CDR2 YSYEKL. This CDR3 is 16 amino acids long. Trimming took 1 base from V and 2 from J; bases not matched to a gene: 5.

This rearrangement joins TRBV10-1 to TRBJ2-7; TRBD2 is a possible D gene (6 bases). V lost 6 bases, J lost 0 bases, and 15 bases lay in between. This CDR3 has 15 amino acids. The germline gives CDR1 WNHNN, CDR2 SYGVQD (reference sequence). CDR3 protein: CASRRAGNTSYEQYV. The CDR3 DNA follows: TGCGCCAGCAGACGGGCGGGGAACACCTCCTACGAGCAGTACGTC.